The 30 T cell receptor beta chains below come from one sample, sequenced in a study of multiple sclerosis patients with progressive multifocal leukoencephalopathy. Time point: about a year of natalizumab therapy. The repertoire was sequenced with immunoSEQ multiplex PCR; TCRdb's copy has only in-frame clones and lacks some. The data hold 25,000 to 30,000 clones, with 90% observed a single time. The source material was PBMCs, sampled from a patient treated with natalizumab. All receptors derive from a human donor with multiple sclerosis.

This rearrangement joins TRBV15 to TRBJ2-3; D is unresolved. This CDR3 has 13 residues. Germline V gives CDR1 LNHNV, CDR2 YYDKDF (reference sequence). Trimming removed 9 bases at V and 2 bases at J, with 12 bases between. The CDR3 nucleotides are TGTGCCACTAGACTGGTATACACAGATACGCAGTATTTT. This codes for CATRLVYTDTQYF.

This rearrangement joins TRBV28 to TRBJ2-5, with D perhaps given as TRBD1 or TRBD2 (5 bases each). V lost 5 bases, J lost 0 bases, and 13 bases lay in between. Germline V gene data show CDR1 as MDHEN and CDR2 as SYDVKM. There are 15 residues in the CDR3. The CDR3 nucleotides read TGTGCCAGCAGTCCGGGGACGTCCGACCAAGAGACCCAGTACTTC. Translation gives CASSPGTSDQETQYF.

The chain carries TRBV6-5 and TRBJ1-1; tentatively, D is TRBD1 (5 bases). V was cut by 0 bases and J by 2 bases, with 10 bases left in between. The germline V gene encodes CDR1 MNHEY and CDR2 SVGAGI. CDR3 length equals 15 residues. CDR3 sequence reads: CASSYSGGRNTEAFF. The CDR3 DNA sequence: TGTGCCAGCAGTTACTCGGGGGGTCGAAACACTGAAGCTTTCTTT.

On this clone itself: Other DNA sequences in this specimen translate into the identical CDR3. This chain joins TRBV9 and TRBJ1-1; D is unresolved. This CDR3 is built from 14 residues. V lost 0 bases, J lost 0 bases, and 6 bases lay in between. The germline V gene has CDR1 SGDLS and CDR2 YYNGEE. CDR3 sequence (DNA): TGTGCCAGCAGCGTAGCAGGCCTGAACACTGAAGCTTTCTTT. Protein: CASSVAGLNTEAFF.

The CDR3 spells CASTPTSGNTDTQYF. CDR3 nucleotides: TGTGCCAGCACCCCGACTAGCGGAAACACAGATACGCAGTATTTT. The rearrangement links TRBV6-4 to TRBJ2-3; 9 bases map to TRBD2. The V gene's germline CDR1 is MRHNA and CDR2 SNTAGT. The V gene end was trimmed by 7 bases and the J gene end by 2 bases; junction bases not matched to a gene: 7. The CDR3 consists of 15 residues.

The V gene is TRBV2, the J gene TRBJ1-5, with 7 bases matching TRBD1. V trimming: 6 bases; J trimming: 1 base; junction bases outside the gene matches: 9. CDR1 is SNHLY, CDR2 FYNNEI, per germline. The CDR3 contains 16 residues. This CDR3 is CASRAGTVRSNQPQHF. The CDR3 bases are TGTGCCAGCAGGGCCGGGACAGTAAGAAGCAATCAGCCCCAGCATTTT.

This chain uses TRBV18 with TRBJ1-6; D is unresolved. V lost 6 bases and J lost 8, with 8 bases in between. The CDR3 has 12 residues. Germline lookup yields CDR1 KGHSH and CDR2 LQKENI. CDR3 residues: CASSRSDSPLHF. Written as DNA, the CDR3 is TGTGCCAGCTCGAGATCTGATTCACCCCTCCACTTT.

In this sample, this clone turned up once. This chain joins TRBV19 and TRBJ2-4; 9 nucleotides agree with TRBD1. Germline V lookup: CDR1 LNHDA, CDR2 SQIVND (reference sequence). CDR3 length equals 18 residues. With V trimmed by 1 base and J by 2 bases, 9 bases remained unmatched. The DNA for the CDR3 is TGTGCCAGTAGTATAGGGTTCCGGGACAGGGCAACCAAAAACATTCAGTACTTC. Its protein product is CASSIGFRDRATKNIQYF.

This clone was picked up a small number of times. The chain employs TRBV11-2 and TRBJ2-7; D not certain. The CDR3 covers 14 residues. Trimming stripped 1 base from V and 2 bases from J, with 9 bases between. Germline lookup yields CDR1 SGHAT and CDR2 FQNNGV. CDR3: CASSLGLGTYEQYF. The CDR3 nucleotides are TGTGCCAGCAGCTTAGGATTGGGGACCTACGAGCAGTACTTC. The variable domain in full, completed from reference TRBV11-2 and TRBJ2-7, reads EAGVAQSPRYKIIEKRQSVAFWCNPISGHATLYWYQQILGQGPKLLIQFQNNGVVDDSQLPKDRFSAERLKGVDSTLKIQPAKLEDSAVYLCASSLGLGTYEQYFGPGTRLTVT.

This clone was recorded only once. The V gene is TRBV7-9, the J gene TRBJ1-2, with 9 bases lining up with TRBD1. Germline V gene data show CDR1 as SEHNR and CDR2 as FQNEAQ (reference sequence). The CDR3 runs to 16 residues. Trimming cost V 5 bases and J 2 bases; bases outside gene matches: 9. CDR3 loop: CASSTTTGGRNYGYTF. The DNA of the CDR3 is TGTGCCAGCAGCACGACAACAGGGGGCCGCAACTATGGCTACACCTTC.

The CDR3 region has the DNA TGCGCCAGCAGCCGGCATGGGGAGGGGGACACTGAAGCTTTCTTT. Translated, it gives CASSRHGEGDTEAFF. The V call is TRBV4-3, the J call TRBJ1-1; D is possibly TRBD1 (6 bases). Germline CDR1 LGHNA, CDR2 YSLEER. The CDR3 has 15 residues. V lost 4 bases and J lost 3, with 15 bases in between.

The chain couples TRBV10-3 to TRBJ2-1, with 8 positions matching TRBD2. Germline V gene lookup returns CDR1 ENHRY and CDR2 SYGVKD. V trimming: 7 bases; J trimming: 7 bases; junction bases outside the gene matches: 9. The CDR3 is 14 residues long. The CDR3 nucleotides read TGTGCCATCATGCCGGGGGGGAAGGAAAATGAGCAGTTCTTC. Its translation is CAIMPGGKENEQFF.

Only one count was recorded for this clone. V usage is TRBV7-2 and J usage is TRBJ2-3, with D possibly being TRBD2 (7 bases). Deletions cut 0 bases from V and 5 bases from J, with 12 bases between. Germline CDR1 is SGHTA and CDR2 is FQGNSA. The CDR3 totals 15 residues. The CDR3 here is CASSLAGGPGDTQYF. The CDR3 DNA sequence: TGTGCCAGCAGCTTAGCGGGGGGGCCCGGAGATACGCAGTATTTT.

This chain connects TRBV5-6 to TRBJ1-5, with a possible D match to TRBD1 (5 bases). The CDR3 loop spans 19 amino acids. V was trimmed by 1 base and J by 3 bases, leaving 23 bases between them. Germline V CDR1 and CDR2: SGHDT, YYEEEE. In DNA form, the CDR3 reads TGTGCCAGCAGCTTGTTGGTCGGGGGAACGCAGGCGGACAATCAGCCCCAGCATTTT. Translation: CASSLLVGGTQADNQPQHF.

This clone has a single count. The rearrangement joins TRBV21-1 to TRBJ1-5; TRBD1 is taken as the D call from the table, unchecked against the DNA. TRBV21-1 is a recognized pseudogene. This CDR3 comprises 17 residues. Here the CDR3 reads CASSKAPDRYRGQPQHF. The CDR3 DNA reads TGTGCCAGCAGCAAAGCCCCGGACCGCTACAGGGGGCAGCCCCAGCATTTT.

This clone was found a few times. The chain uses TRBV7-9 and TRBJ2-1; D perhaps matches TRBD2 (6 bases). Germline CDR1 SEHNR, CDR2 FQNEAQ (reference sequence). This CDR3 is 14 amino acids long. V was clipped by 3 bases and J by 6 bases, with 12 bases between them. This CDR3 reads CASSLGGFLNEQFF. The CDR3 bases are TGTGCCAGCAGCTTGGGGGGTTTCCTCAATGAGCAGTTCTTC.

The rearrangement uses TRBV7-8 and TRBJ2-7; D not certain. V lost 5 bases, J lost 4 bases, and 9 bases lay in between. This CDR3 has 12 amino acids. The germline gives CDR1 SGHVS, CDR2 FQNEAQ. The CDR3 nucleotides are TGTGCCAGCAGCCCTCGACGTTACGAGCAGTACTTC. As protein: CASSPRRYEQYF.

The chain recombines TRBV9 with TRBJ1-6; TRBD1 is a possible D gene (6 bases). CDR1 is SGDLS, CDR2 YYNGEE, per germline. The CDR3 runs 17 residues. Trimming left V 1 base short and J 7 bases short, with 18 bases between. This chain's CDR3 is CASSVYEWGRTNSPLHF. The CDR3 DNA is TGTGCCAGCAGCGTATATGAATGGGGGCGGACAAATTCACCCCTCCACTTT.

CDR3 protein: CASSTQTGSYGYTF. CDR3 coding DNA: TGTGCCAGCAGCACACAGACAGGGTCCTATGGCTACACCTTC. The gene calls are TRBV5-5 and TRBJ1-2; TRBD1 agrees at 7 bases. The CDR3 has 14 amino acids. Germline V gene data show CDR1 as SGHKS and CDR2 as YYEKEE (reference sequence). V lost 4 bases to trimming and J lost 4 bases; unmatched junction nucleotides: 7.

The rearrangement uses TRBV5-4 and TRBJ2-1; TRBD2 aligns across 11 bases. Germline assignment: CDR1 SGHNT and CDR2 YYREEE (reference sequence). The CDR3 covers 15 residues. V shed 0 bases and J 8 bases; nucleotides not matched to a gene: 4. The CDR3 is CASSLVSGGEDEQFF. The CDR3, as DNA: TGTGCCAGCAGCTTGGTTAGCGGGGGGGAGGATGAGCAGTTCTTC.

The CDR3: CASSLDLETEQYF. In nucleotides, the CDR3 is TGTGCCAGCAGCTTAGATCTGGAAACCGAGCAGTACTTC. The chain carries TRBV7-8 and TRBJ2-7; D call uncertain. The CDR3 is 13 residues long. Trimming stripped 1 base from V and 6 bases from J, with 10 bases between. Germline V gene lookup returns CDR1 SGHVS and CDR2 FQNEAQ.

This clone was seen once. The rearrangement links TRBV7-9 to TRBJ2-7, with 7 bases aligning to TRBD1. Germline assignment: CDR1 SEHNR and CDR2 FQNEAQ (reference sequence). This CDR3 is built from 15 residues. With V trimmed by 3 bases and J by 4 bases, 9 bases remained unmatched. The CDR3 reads CASSLYETGPYEQYF. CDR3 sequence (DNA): TGTGCCAGCAGCTTGTATGAGACAGGGCCGTACGAGCAGTACTTC.

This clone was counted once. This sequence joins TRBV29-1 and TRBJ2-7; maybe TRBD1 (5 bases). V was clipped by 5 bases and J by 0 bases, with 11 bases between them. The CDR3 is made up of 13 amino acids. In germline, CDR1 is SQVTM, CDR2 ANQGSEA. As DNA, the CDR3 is TGCAGCGTTTATGACAGTCACTCCTACGAGCAGTACTTC. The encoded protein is CSVYDSHSYEQYF.

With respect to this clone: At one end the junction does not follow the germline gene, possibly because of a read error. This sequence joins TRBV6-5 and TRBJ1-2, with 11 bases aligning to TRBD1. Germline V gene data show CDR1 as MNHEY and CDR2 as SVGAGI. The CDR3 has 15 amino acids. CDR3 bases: TGTGCCAGCAGTCCCGGGACAGGGGGATCCTATGGCCACACCTTC. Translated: CASSPGTGGSYGHTF.

CDR3 bases: TGTGCCAGCAGCTTATTAGGGATGGACACTGAAGCTTTCTTT. It encodes CASSLLGMDTEAFF. The chain has TRBV5-4 and TRBJ1-1; D is ambiguous. Germline V lookup: CDR1 SGHNT, CDR2 YYREEE (reference sequence). V was cut by 2 bases and J by 3 bases, with 11 bases left in between. The CDR3 has 14 amino acids.

CDR3 nucleotide sequence: TGTGCCAGCAGTCACGGGAGTTCGAAGGATGGCTACACCTTC. It translates to CASSHGSSKDGYTF. The chain joins TRBV6-5 to TRBJ1-2; D ambiguous. The CDR3 has 14 residues. Germline CDR1 is MNHEY and CDR2 is SVGAGI. Trimming stripped 5 bases from V and 6 bases from J, with 16 bases between.

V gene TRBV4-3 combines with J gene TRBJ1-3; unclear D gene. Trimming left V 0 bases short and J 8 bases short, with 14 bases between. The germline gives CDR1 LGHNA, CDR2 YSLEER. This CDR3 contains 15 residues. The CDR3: CASSQDERVLDTIYF. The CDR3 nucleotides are TGCGCCAGCAGCCAAGATGAAAGGGTATTAGACACCATATATTTT.

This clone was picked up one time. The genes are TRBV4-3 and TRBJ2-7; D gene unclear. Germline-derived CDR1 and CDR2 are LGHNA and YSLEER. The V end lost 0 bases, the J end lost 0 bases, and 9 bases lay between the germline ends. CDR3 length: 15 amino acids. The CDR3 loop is CASSQEVSSSYEQYF. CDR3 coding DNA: TGCGCCAGCAGCCAAGAAGTTTCTAGCTCCTACGAGCAGTACTTC.

In DNA form, the CDR3 reads TGTGCCAGCAGCTTGGCGCCGAACACTGAAGCTTTCTTT. It codes for CASSLAPNTEAFF. This chain links TRBV5-8 with TRBJ1-1; no firm D call. V dropped 0 bases and J dropped 1 base, with 4 bases sitting between them. The CDR3 covers 13 residues. Germline CDR1 and CDR2: SGHTS and YDEGEE.

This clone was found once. The CDR3 DNA reads as TGTGCTAGTGGTTTCGGGCGGAACTATGGCTACACCTTC. Translating it yields CASGFGRNYGYTF. The rearrangement links TRBV12-5 to TRBJ1-2; D call uncertain. From germline, CDR1 is LGHNT and CDR2 FRNRAP. This CDR3 comprises 13 residues. V was shortened by 3 bases and J by 2 bases, with 7 bases between the two germline ends.